These T cell receptor beta chains were read from a single sample in a study of blood T cell repertoires in COVID-19. Using immunoSEQ multiplex PCR, the repertoire was profiled, and TCRdb retains in-frame clones only, with some absent. Here the sample spans roughly 62,000 clones, around 87% being singletons. Sequenced material: peripheral blood. The source of these receptors is a man in his 70s with acute or convalescent COVID-19. CDR3s include the opening cysteine and the closing phenylalanine or tryptophan. Each record gives: V gene, clone size, D gene, J gene, CDR3 protein. The D gene is left open where the match is weak. Clone sizes are given selectively: once, few, many, or a class where the clone is expanded.

>TRBV6-5|once|-|TRBJ1-6
CASPGEVLCSPLHF
>TRBV2|-|-|TRBJ1-2
CASSEASADYGYTF
>TRBV29-1|-|TRBD1|TRBJ2-5
CSAGATGSSETQYF
>TRBV11-1|-|-|TRBJ2-3
CASRDRRRLEDTQYF
>TRBV6-4|-|-|TRBJ2-3
CASREFSSTDTQYF
>TRBV6-6|-|-|TRBJ1-2
CASSYFEAPNYGYTF
>TRBV11-1|few|-|TRBJ2-7
CASSLSEPYEQYF
>TRBV6-1|-|-|TRBJ1-1
CASSEWGGNTEAFF
>TRBV2|many|TRBD2|TRBJ2-7
CASKRTSGVLIPLEQYF
>TRBV27|-|TRBD1|TRBJ1-4
CASSLIPGGREKLFF
>TRBV27|-|TRBD1|TRBJ2-7
CASGKSDRVPYEQYF
>TRBV6-2/TRBV6-3|-|TRBD1|TRBJ2-7
CASSYFQGAVMGEQYF
>TRBV28|-|-|TRBJ2-7
CASRIHYEQYF
>TRBV24-1|-|-|TRBJ1-5
CATKGREDQPQHF
>TRBV6-2/TRBV6-3|-|TRBD1|TRBJ2-2
CASSPRTGTGELFF
>TRBV6-9|-|-|TRBJ1-2
CASSGQGDGYTF
>TRBV5-1|-|TRBD2|TRBJ2-1
CASSPRLAGVGQFF
>TRBV6-5|-|-|TRBJ1-4
CASSLPEANEKLFF
>TRBV9|few|TRBD2|TRBJ2-1
CASSGLAGGSEQFF
>TRBV6-5|-|TRBD1|TRBJ1-2
CASSRGTVPNYGYTF
>TRBV5-1|few|-|TRBJ2-7
CASSPPGYEQYF
>TRBV3-1/TRBV3-2|-|-|TRBJ1-1
CASSPHGQKNTEAFF
>TRBV25-1|-|-|TRBJ2-4
CASSERGRAKNIQYF
>TRBV13|-|TRBD2|TRBJ2-3
CASSFPAGGTDTQYF
>TRBV25-1|-|-|TRBJ1-1
CASSEAATEAFF
>TRBV18|-|TRBD2|TRBJ2-3
CASSPGLAGGGGADTQYF
>TRBV6-5|once|-|TRBJ2-5
CASSYRGWETQYF
>TRBV7-3|-|-|TRBJ2-3
CASSPTSTTDTQYF
>TRBV10-3|-|TRBD1|TRBJ2-2
CAISLGTGHTGELFF
>TRBV18|-|TRBD2|TRBJ2-7
CASSPSGEGAEQYF
>TRBV5-1|few|TRBD1|TRBJ1-1
CASSPGQVNTEAFF
>TRBV10-3|-|TRBD1|TRBJ1-5
CATDRGRNQPQHF
>TRBV7-9|-|-|TRBJ2-5
CASSSDRDLYQETQYF
>TRBV27|-|TRBD2|TRBJ2-1
CASSISGSLYNEQFF
>TRBV10-3|-|TRBD1|TRBJ2-3
CAIRPPGGTEDTQYF
>TRBV5-4|-|-|TRBJ2-5
CAFAWPEQTQYF
>TRBV6-2/TRBV6-3|-|TRBD1|TRBJ1-5
CASSPGQGNQPQHF
>TRBV11-2|-|-|TRBJ2-7
CASSPRGSYEQYF
>TRBV5-8|-|-|TRBJ1-3
CASSLEDRNSGNTIYF
>TRBV9|-|TRBD2|TRBJ2-1
CASSDSGSTYNEQFF
>TRBV7-2|once|-|TRBJ2-2
CASSIHTNTGELFF
>TRBV6-6|few|-|TRBJ2-1
CASGRTIDNEQFF
>TRBV19|-|-|TRBJ1-1
CAANPGAGEAFF
>TRBV19|-|-|TRBJ1-6
CASSIAKLLPPLHF
>TRBV28|few|-|TRBJ2-7
CASSSTYEQYF
>TRBV24-1|few|-|TRBJ2-1
CATSDTTEYNEQFF
>TRBV10-3|few|TRBD1|TRBJ2-1
CAISEGTGLINEQFF
>TRBV5-1|few|-|TRBJ1-4
CATKRSAGEKLFF
>TRBV5-1|-|-|TRBJ1-2
CASSLGDRPYGYTF
>TRBV6-5|-|TRBD1|TRBJ1-3
CASRSDRGPGNTIYF
>TRBV3-1/TRBV3-2|-|TRBD2|TRBJ2-3
CASSPGGLGTDTQYF
>TRBV18|once|-|TRBJ1-2
CASSAEYGYTF
>TRBV3-1/TRBV3-2|-|TRBD2|TRBJ2-2
CASSRVAGGPQRELFF
>TRBV5-8|-|TRBD1|TRBJ1-1
CASSRLTGVTEAFF
>TRBV3-1/TRBV3-2|few|TRBD1|TRBJ1-2
CASSQRQGSVYGYTF
>TRBV30|-|-|TRBJ2-5
CAWRVRQETQYF